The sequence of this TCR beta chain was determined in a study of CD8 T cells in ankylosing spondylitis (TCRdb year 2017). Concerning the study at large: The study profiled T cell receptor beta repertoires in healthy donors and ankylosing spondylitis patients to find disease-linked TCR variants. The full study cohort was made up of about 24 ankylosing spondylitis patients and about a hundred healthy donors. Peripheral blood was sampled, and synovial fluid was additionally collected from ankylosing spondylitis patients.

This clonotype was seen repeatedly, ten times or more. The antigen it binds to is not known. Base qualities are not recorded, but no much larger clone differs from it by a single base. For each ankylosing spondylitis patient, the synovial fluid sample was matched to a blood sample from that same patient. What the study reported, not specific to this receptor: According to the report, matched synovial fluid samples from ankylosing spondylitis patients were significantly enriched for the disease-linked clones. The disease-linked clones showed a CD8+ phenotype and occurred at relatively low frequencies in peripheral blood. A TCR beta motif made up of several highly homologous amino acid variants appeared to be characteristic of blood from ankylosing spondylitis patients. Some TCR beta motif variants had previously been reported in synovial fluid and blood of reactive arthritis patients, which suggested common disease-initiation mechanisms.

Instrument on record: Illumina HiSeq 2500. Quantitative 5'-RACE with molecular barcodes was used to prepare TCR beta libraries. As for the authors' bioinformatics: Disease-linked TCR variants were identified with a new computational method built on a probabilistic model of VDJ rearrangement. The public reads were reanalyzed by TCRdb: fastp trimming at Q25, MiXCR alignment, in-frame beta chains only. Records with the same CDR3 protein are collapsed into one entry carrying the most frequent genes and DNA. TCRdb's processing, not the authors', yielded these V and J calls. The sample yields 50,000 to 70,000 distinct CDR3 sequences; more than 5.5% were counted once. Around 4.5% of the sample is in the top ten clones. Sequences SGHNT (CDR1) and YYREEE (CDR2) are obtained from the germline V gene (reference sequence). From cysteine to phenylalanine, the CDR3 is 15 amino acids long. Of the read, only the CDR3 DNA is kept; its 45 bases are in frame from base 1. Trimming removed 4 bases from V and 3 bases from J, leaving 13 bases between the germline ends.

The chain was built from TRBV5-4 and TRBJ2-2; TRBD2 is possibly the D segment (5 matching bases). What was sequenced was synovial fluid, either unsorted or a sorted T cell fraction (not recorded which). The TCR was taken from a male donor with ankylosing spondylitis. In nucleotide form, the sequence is TGTGCCAGCAGCCCCTCGGACTTATACACCGGGGAGCTGTTTTTT. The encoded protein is CASSPSDLYTGELFF.